These 20 T cell receptor beta chains originate from one sample sequenced in a study of T cell clonotyping in hematopoietic cell transplantation. The table came from immunoSEQ multiplex PCR; TCRdb's copy has only in-frame clones and leaves some out. The table shows approximately 22,000 clones, with 85% to 90% occurring only once. Described time point: recipient sample about 28 days before transplant, after cytoreduction. The source material was peripheral blood mononuclear cells, sampled before stem cell transplant. The receptor set was obtained from a man between 18 and 29 years old with biphenotypic leukemia. Some clones in this sample may be carry-over from other donors' samples.

The sample holds a few counts of this clone. Written as DNA, the CDR3 is TGTGCCAGCAGTCCCAGAGGACAGTCCTACGAGCAGTACTTC. Its translation is CASSPRGQSYEQYF. The rearrangement uses TRBV6-1 and TRBJ2-7; tentative D call: TRBD1 (6 bases). Germline V gene data show CDR1 as MNHNS and CDR2 as SASEGT. The CDR3 contains 14 residues. V was cut by 5 bases and J by 1 base, with 12 bases left in between.

The chain joins TRBV6-5 to TRBJ2-7; TRBD1 agrees at 7 bases. Germline assignment: CDR1 MNHEY and CDR2 SVGAGI. V shed 4 bases and J 2 bases; nucleotides not matched to a gene: 2. The CDR3 runs to 13 residues. The CDR3 sequence is CASSFGTAYEQYF. CDR3 coding DNA: TGTGCCAGCAGTTTCGGGACAGCCTACGAGCAGTACTTC.

The chain has TRBV4-3 and TRBJ1-2; TRBD1 might be the D (6 bases). Trimming took 1 base from V and 2 from J, leaving 23 bases between them. Germline CDR1 is LGHNA and CDR2 is YSLEER. CDR3 length: 19 residues. The CDR3 coding sequence is TGCGCCAGCAGCCAAGGAATAAATTGGAGACAGGAGCCAAACTATGGCTACACCTTC. Amino acid sequence: CASSQGINWRQEPNYGYTF.

The rearrangement links TRBV27 to TRBJ1-2, with TRBD1 identical over 8 bases. Germline CDR1 reads MNHEY; CDR2 reads SMNVEV (reference sequence). This CDR3 is built from 19 residues. The V and J ends lost 3 bases and 2 bases, in that order; junction bases with no gene match: 17. The chain's CDR3 is CASSFRHSGTGIPNYGYTF. The CDR3 bases are TGTGCCAGCAGTTTCCGGCATTCCGGGACAGGAATCCCAAACTATGGCTACACCTTC.

V is TRBV6-5 and J is TRBJ1-5, with 7 nucleotides matching TRBD1. The V and J ends lost 6 bases and 0 bases, in that order; junction bases with no gene match: 5. The CDR3 consists of 15 residues. CDR1 is MNHEY, CDR2 SVGAGI, per germline. Here the CDR3 reads CASRRTGDSNQPQHF. CDR3 bases: TGTGCCAGCAGGCGAACAGGGGATAGCAATCAGCCCCAGCATTTT.

The V call is TRBV10-1, the J call TRBJ1-2, with a possible D match to TRBD1 (5 bases). Trimming shortened V by 6 bases and J by 1 base, and 12 bases separated the two germline ends. Per germline, CDR1 WNHNN and CDR2 SYGVQD (reference sequence). The CDR3 totals 14 residues. CDR3 nucleotides: TGCGCCAGCAGCGACGGGACCCTTAACTATGGCTACACCTTC. Residues: CASSDGTLNYGYTF.

This rearrangement joins TRBV2 to TRBJ2-1; 10 bases match TRBD2. With V trimmed by 11 bases and J by 10 bases, 23 bases remained unmatched. Germline V gives CDR1 SNHLY, CDR2 FYNNEI. The length of the CDR3 is 17 residues. The CDR3 reads CALLGRDGTSAGGEQFF. The CDR3 nucleotides read TGTGCCCTCTTGGGACGGGATGGGACTAGCGCCGGGGGGGAGCAGTTCTTC.

The chain carries TRBV25-1 and TRBJ2-7; 7 positions match TRBD1. With 9 bases clipped from V and 5 bases from J, the junction kept 13 bases outside the gene matches. This CDR3 region has 14 residues. Germline V gene data show CDR1 as MGHDK and CDR2 as SYGVNS. The CDR3 DNA follows: TGTGCCAGTCTAGGGGGCGAACGACAGGACGAGCAGTACTTC. It yields the protein CASLGGERQDEQYF.

This chain links TRBV19 with TRBJ1-1; 12 nucleotides match TRBD1. The V and J ends lost 7 bases and 5 bases, in that order; junction bases with no gene match: 11. The CDR3 spans 16 residues. In germline, CDR1 is LNHDA, CDR2 SQIVND (reference sequence). The CDR3 DNA reads as TGTGCCAGTACCCTCGGGACAGGGGGCGCGGGAACTGAAGCTTTCTTT. Translating gives CASTLGTGGAGTEAFF.

The count of this clone is one. This chain joins TRBV5-1 and TRBJ1-1; no clear D gene. Germline lookup yields CDR1 SGHRS and CDR2 YFSETQ. V lost 0 bases to trimming and J lost 11 bases, with 14 bases between them. CDR3 length equals 13 residues. Here the CDR3 reads CASSLARRATAFF. The CDR3 DNA follows: TGCGCCAGCAGCTTGGCTAGGCGGGCTACGGCTTTCTTT.

The V call is TRBV30, the J call TRBJ2-1, with TRBD2 matching over 15 bases. The trim removed 5 bases at V and 6 bases at J, leaving 2 bases unmatched. Per germline, CDR1 GTSNPN and CDR2 SVGIG (reference sequence). There are 14 residues in the CDR3. The CDR3: CAWGTSGRPNEQFF. DNA for the CDR3: TGTGCCTGGGGGACTAGCGGGAGGCCCAATGAGCAGTTCTTC.

The chain carries TRBV5-1 and TRBJ2-3, with 8 positions matching TRBD2. Unmatched junction bases numbered 2, after V lost 2 bases and J lost 3 bases. There are 14 residues in the CDR3. CDR1 and CDR2 from the germline V gene are SGHRS and YFSETQ. The CDR3: CASSFGLATDTQYF. CDR3 DNA: TGCGCCAGCAGCTTCGGACTAGCTACAGATACGCAGTATTTT.

This chain links TRBV13 with TRBJ2-7, with D tentatively TRBD1 (5 bases). Looked up from germline, CDR1 is PRHDT and CDR2 is FYEKMQ (reference sequence). The V and J ends lost 1 base and 2 bases respectively, with 9 bases between them. CDR3 size: 14 residues. The CDR3 loop reads CASSLEGSPYEQYF. Here the CDR3 DNA reads TGTGCCAGCAGCTTAGAGGGGTCTCCCTACGAGCAGTACTTC. The full variable domain, completed using reference TRBV13 and TRBJ2-7, is AAGVIQSPRHLIKEKRETATLKCYPIPRHDTVYWYQQGPGQDPQFLISFYEKMQSDKGSIPDRFSAQQFSDYHSELNMSSLELGDSALYFCASSLEGSPYEQYFGPGTRLTVT.

This chain uses TRBV27 with TRBJ2-7, with TRBD1 matching over 7 bases. Germline CDR1 is MNHEY and CDR2 is SMNVEV (reference sequence). After removal of 4 bases from V and 3 bases from J, the junction contained 6 bases not matched to a gene. This CDR3 is 14 amino acids long. This CDR3 is CASSYRTGNYEQYF. CDR3 nucleotide sequence: TGTGCCAGCAGTTATAGGACAGGCAACTACGAGCAGTACTTC.

This clone was observed once. The chain combines TRBV21-1 with TRBJ2-7. TRBV21-1 is designated a pseudogene. The CDR3 runs to 15 residues. CDR3 residues: CASSSRRVGNYEQYF. The CDR3, as DNA: TGTGCCAGCAGCAGCCGTCGAGTGGGGAACTACGAGCAGTACTTC.

This chain uses TRBV7-3 with TRBJ2-3; D gene uncertain. The CDR3 is 14 residues long. V dropped 3 bases and J dropped 4 bases, with 11 bases sitting between them. CDR1 and CDR2 from the germline V gene are SGHTA and FQGTGA. CDR3 in amino acids: CASSFSDSPDTQYF. The CDR3 coding sequence is TGTGCCAGCAGCTTCTCCGACTCTCCAGATACGCAGTATTTT.

J is TRBJ2-7 and V is TRBV30, with 7 bases identical to TRBD1. The germline CDR1 and CDR2 sequences are GTSNPN and SVGIG (reference sequence). V trimming: 1 base; J trimming: 3 bases; junction bases outside the gene matches: 3. This CDR3 is built from 13 residues. In DNA form, the CDR3 reads TGTGCCTGGAGTGAGGGGGCGGACTACGAGCAGTACTTC. Residues: CAWSEGADYEQYF.

CDR3 amino acids: CASSPQAGGKTGNTIYF. The DNA for the CDR3 is TGTGCCAGCTCCCCGCAGGCAGGGGGAAAGACTGGAAACACCATATATTTT. The rearrangement links TRBV18 to TRBJ1-3; 7 bases align to TRBD1. CDR1 and CDR2 from the germline V gene are KGHSH and LQKENI. The CDR3 is 17 residues long. V was clipped by 6 bases and J by 2 bases; unmatched bases: 13.

The chain recombines TRBV6-1 with TRBJ2-5; D gene ambiguous. With 5 bases removed from V and 4 bases from J, the gap between germline ends came to 8 bases. The CDR3 covers 12 residues. Germline CDR1 reads MNHNS; CDR2 reads SASEGT. DNA of the CDR3: TGTGCCAGCAGTTTGGTCCGAGAGACCCAGTACTTC. It yields the protein CASSLVRETQYF.

The chain joins TRBV6-6 to TRBJ1-5; D gene unclear. The CDR3 sequence is 13 residues long. V was cut by 5 bases and J by 8 bases, with 13 bases left in between. Germline CDR1 and CDR2: MNHNY and SVGAGI (reference sequence). The CDR3 bases are TGTGCCAGCAGTACCCGCCAGGTGGAGCCCCAGCATTTT. Its translation is CASSTRQVEPQHF.